Each of the 11 T cell receptor beta chains below was sequenced from the same sample in a study of OX40 agonist ivuxolimab in advanced cancers. Libraries were prepared by immunoSEQ multiplex PCR; TCRdb keeps only in-frame clonotypes and omits some of them. The repertoire consists of roughly 86,000 clones, with approximately 90% occurring once and the leading ten covering around 1.1%. Sequencing used CD4+ or CD8+ T cells sorted from blood, obtained in a trial of the OX40 agonist ivuxolimab. Receptors originate from an adult with an advanced solid tumor such as melanoma, head and neck, liver or kidney cancer.

This clone occurred once. The V call is TRBV28, the J call TRBJ2-1, with 7 positions matching TRBD2. J lost 7 bases, V lost 4 bases, and 13 bases had no gene match. Germline V lookup: CDR1 MDHEN, CDR2 SYDVKM. The CDR3 loop spans 16 amino acids. Here the CDR3 reads CASSSWVGEGRNEQFF. In DNA form, the CDR3 reads TGTGCCAGCAGTTCCTGGGTGGGGGAGGGCCGTAATGAGCAGTTCTTC.

The gene calls are TRBV28 and TRBJ2-7; no clear D gene. CDR1 is MDHEN, CDR2 SYDVKM, per germline. The CDR3 totals 13 residues. V dropped 3 bases and J dropped 6 bases, with 12 bases sitting between them. CDR3 loop: CASSFLSLGEQYF. CDR3 coding DNA: TGTGCCAGCAGTTTCCTCTCTCTGGGCGAGCAGTACTTC.

The J gene is TRBJ1-2, the V gene TRBV5-6; TRBD1 might be the D (5 bases). This CDR3 has 16 residues. Germline V gene sequence: CDR1 SGHDT, CDR2 YYEEEE. V shed 1 base and J shed 4 bases, with 17 bases lying between them. This CDR3 reads CASSLFVWGAGYGYTF. CDR3 DNA sequence: TGTGCCAGCAGCTTGTTTGTGTGGGGCGCGGGCTATGGCTACACCTTC.

This chain uses TRBV19 with TRBJ1-1; D is undetermined. Germline lookup yields CDR1 LNHDA and CDR2 SQIVND (reference sequence). The CDR3 runs to 13 residues. V was shortened by 5 bases and J by 5 bases, with 12 bases between the two germline ends. In nucleotides, the CDR3 is TGTGCCAGTAGTCCGCAGAGAAGGACTGAAGCTTTCTTT. Residues: CASSPQRRTEAFF.

The CDR3 sequence is CASSLQAVAGNTIYF. The CDR3 bases are TGTGCCAGCAGCCTCCAGGCGGTGGCTGGAAACACCATATATTTT. V gene TRBV7-6 combines with J gene TRBJ1-3; D is unresolved. Germline V CDR1 and CDR2: SGHVS, FNYEAQ. This CDR3 contains 15 residues. Trimming removed 5 bases from V and 2 bases from J, with 13 bases in between.

The V and J genes are TRBV19 and TRBJ2-5; TRBD2 might be the D (7 bases). V lost 10 bases to trimming and J lost 5 bases, with 17 bases between them. CDR3 length: 13 amino acids. The germline gives CDR1 LNHDA, CDR2 SQIVND (reference sequence). The CDR3 DNA reads TGTGCCACCGACGGGGGGCTTGGGGAGACCCAGTACTTC. It encodes CATDGGLGETQYF.

The chain couples TRBV30 to TRBJ1-2, with 9 bases identical to TRBD1. This CDR3 comprises 15 residues. CDR1 and CDR2 (germline): GTSNPN, SVGIG (reference sequence). The V gene end was trimmed by 1 base and the J gene end by 8 bases; junction bases not matched to a gene: 11. The CDR3 region is CAWSALTGQGRGYTF. Here the CDR3 DNA reads TGTGCCTGGAGTGCCCTAACGGGACAGGGAAGGGGCTACACCTTC. The entire variable domain, with the rest obtained from reference TRBV30 and TRBJ1-2, is as follows: SQTIHQWPATLVQPVGSPLSLECTVEGTSNPNLYWYRQAAGRGLQLLFYSVGIGQISSEVPQNLSASRPQDRQFILSSKKLLLSDSGFYLCAWSALTGQGRGYTFGSGTRLTVV.

The gene calls are TRBV6-1 and TRBJ1-5; D remains ambiguous. The germline CDR1 and CDR2 sequences are MNHNS and SASEGT. V lost 2 bases and J lost 5, with 16 bases in between. This CDR3 is built from 16 residues. DNA for the CDR3: TGTGCCAGCAGTGAATTCTGGATACTGGAGTATCAGCCCCAGCATTTT. It codes for CASSEFWILEYQPQHF.

The chain carries TRBV28 and TRBJ2-7, with D uncertain. V lost 1 base and J lost 0, with 7 bases in between. Germline-derived CDR1 and CDR2 are MDHEN and SYDVKM. The CDR3 loop spans 14 amino acids. CDR3 DNA sequence: TGTGCCAGCAGTTTATTGGGGTACTCCTACGAGCAGTACTTC. It is translated as CASSLLGYSYEQYF.

This clone was found once. This rearrangement joins TRBV4-1 to TRBJ2-1; 13 bases are a match to TRBD2. The CDR3 loop spans 17 amino acids. J lost 4 bases, V lost 0 bases, and 3 bases had no gene match. Germline CDR1 is MGHRA and CDR2 is YSYEKL. The CDR3 sequence is CASSQEGGLAGYNEQFF. CDR3 nucleotides: TGCGCCAGCAGCCAAGAGGGGGGACTAGCGGGATACAATGAGCAGTTCTTC.

The J gene is TRBJ1-4, the V gene TRBV28; TRBD1 matches at 8 bases. The ends lost 6 bases at V and 0 bases at J; junction bases unmatched: 6. Germline V lookup: CDR1 MDHEN, CDR2 SYDVKM. The CDR3 contains 16 residues. CDR3 coding DNA: TGTGCCAGCAGACCTACAGGGGGAGCAACTAATGAAAAACTGTTTTTT. Its translation is CASRPTGGATNEKLFF.